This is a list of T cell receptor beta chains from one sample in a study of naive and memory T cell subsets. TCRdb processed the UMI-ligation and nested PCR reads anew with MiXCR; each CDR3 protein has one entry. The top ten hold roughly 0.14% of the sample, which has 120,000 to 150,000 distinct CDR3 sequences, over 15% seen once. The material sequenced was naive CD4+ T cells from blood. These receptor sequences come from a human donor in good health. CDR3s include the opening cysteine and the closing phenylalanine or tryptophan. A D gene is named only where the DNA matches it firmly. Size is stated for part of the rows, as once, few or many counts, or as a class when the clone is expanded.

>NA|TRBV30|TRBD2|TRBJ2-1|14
CAWMLRREVGEQFF
TGTGCCTGGATGTTACGGCGGGAGGTCGGTGAGCAGTTCTTC
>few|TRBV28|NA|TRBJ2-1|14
CASSLALSYNEQFF
TGTGCCAGCAGTTTAGCTCTCTCCTACAATGAGCAGTTCTTC
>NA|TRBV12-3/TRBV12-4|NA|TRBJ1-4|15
CASSSLGATNEKLFF
TGTGCCAGCAGTTCCCTAGGGGCAACTAATGAAAAACTGTTTTTT
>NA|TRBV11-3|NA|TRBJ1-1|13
CASSLTWGTEAFF
TGTGCCAGCAGCCTTACCTGGGGCACTGAAGCTTTCTTT
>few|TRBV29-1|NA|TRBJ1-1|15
CSVITGLSMNTEAFF
TGCAGCGTTATAACAGGGCTTAGTATGAACACTGAAGCTTTCTTT
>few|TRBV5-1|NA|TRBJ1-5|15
CASSLANDVGQPQHF
TGCGCCAGCAGCTTGGCTAATGACGTAGGGCAGCCCCAGCATTTT
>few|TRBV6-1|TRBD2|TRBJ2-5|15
CASSERGSGRKTQYF
TGTGCCAGCAGTGAACGCGGGAGCGGGAGAAAGACCCAGTACTTC
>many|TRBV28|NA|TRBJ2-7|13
CASSLTGSYEQYF
TGTGCCAGCAGTTTAACAGGCTCCTACGAGCAGTACTTC
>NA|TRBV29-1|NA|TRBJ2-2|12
CSGRGSFGELFF
TGCAGCGGACGGGGCTCGTTTGGGGAGCTGTTTTTT
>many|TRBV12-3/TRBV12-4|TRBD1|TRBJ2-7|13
CASSPDRAREQYF
TGTGCCAGCAGCCCGGACAGGGCTCGCGAGCAGTACTTC
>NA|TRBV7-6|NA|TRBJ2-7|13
CASSSMLVYEQYF
TGTGCCAGCAGCTCAATGCTGGTCTACGAGCAGTACTTC
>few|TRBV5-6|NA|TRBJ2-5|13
CASSIRDSGAQYF
TGTGCCAGCAGCATCCGGGACTCCGGGGCCCAGTACTTC
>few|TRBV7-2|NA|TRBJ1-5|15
CASSLELGWTQPQHF
TGTGCCAGCAGCTTAGAGCTGGGGTGGACTCAGCCCCAGCATTTT
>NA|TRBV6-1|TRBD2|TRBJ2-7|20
CASSTDPYNSGRANSYEQYF
TGTGCCAGCAGTACAGACCCCTATAATAGCGGGAGGGCGAATTCTTACGAGCAGTACTTC
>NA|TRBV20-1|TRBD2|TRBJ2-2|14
CSASFSGPTGELFF
TGCAGTGCTAGTTTTAGCGGGCCCACCGGGGAGCTGTTTTTT
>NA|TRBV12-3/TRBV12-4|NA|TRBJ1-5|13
CASSSPNRQPQHF
TGTGCCAGCAGTTCTCCTAACAGGCAGCCCCAGCATTTT
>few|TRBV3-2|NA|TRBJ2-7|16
CASSQLSGKSSYEQYF
TGTGCCAGCAGCCAACTAAGCGGGAAGAGCTCCTACGAGCAGTACTTC
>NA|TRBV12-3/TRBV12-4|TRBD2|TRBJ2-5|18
CASTARGASGRVQETQYF
TGTGCCAGCACCGCCCGCGGGGCTAGCGGGAGAGTACAAGAGACCCAGTACTTC
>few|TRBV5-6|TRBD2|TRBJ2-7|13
CASSSDSGSEQYF
TGTGCCAGCAGCTCCGATAGCGGGAGCGAGCAGTACTTC
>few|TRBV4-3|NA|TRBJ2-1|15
CASSQDPIITAEQFF
TGCGCCAGCAGCCAAGATCCTATAATCACGGCGGAGCAGTTCTTC
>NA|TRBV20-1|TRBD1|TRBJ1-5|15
CSAIGTGTGHQPQHF
TGCAGTGCTATAGGAACCGGGACAGGGCACCAGCCCCAGCATTTT
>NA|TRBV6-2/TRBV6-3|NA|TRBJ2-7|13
CASSSSLNYEQYF
TGTGCCAGCAGTTCCTCCTTAAACTACGAGCAGTACTTC
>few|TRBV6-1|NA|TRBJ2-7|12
CASARSTYEQYF
TGTGCCAGCGCGCGGTCGACCTACGAGCAGTACTTC
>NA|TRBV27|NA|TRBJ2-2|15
CASSLFLGGTGELFF
TGTGCCAGCAGTTTATTTCTAGGAGGGACCGGGGAGCTGTTTTTT
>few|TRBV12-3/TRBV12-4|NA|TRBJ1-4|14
CASSRRGGGEKLFF
TGTGCCAGCAGTCGAAGGGGAGGGGGTGAAAAACTGTTTTTT
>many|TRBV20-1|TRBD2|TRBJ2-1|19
CSAPPGLAGAQSSYNEQFF
TGCAGTGCACCACCGGGACTAGCGGGAGCCCAAAGCTCCTACAATGAGCAGTTCTTC
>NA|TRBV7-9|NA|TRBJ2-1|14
CASSLGQGFDEQFF
TGTGCCAGCAGCTTAGGCCAGGGGTTCGATGAGCAGTTCTTC
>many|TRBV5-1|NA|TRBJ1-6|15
CASSFNPLPNSPLHF
TGCGCCAGCAGCTTCAACCCCCTACCCAATTCACCCCTCCACTTT
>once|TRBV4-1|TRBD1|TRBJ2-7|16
CASSQGWTGGSYEQYF
TGCGCCAGCAGCCAAGGTTGGACAGGGGGCTCCTACGAGCAGTACTTC
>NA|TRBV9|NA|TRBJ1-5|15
CASSETDRYNQPQHF
TGTGCCAGCAGCGAGACGGACAGATACAATCAGCCCCAGCATTTT
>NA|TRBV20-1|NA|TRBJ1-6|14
CSARDGAGNSPLHF
TGCAGTGCTAGAGATGGTGCGGGGAATTCACCCCTCCACTTT
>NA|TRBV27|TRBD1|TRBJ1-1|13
CASSFRGYTEAFF
TGTGCCAGCAGTTTCAGGGGGTACACTGAAGCTTTCTTT
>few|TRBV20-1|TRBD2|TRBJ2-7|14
CSANPIAGGGEQYF
TGCAGTGCAAACCCCATAGCGGGAGGAGGTGAGCAGTACTTC
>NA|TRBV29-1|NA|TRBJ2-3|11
CSVEVSDTQYF
TGCAGCGTTGAAGTGAGCGATACGCAGTATTTT
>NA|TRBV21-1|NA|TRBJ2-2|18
CASPAGNGSGVNTGELFF
TGTGCCAGCCCGGCAGGGAACGGGAGCGGAGTGAACACCGGGGAGCTGTTTTTT
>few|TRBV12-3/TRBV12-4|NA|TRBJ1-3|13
CASIFPGSHTIYF
TGTGCCAGCATTTTCCCAGGGTCACACACCATATATTTT
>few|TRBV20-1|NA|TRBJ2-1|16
CSAHGPIRSSYNEQFF
TGCAGTGCTCACGGACCGATTAGGAGCTCCTACAATGAGCAGTTCTTC
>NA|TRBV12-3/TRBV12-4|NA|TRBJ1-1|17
CASSIYGTGYMNTEAFF
TGTGCCAGCAGTATATATGGAACAGGGTATATGAACACTGAAGCTTTCTTT
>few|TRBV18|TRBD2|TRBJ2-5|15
CASSPPGTNLETQYF
TGTGCCAGCTCACCCCCCGGGACTAACCTCGAGACCCAGTACTTC
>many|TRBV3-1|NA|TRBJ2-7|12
CASSQGPYEQYF
TGTGCCAGCAGTCAGGGCCCCTACGAGCAGTACTTC